This T cell receptor (beta chain) came from a study of T cell responses to AZD1222 COVID-19 vaccine. Comment on this clone: Other nucleotide sequences in the sample specify the same CDR3.

Assay used: immunoSEQ multiplex PCR; TCRdb lists only in-frame clones, some missing. The table shows around 88,000 clones, with 88% occurring only once. Germline values: CDR1 MNHEY, CDR2 SVGEGT. This CDR3 has 15 residues. The V and J ends lost 6 bases and 0 bases respectively, with 9 bases between them. The source material was peripheral blood, sampled on day 0 of MenACWY control vaccination. The clonotype comes from an adult in good health. V is TRBV6-2 or TRBV6-3 and J is TRBJ1-6; D is unclear. This CDR3 reads CASSLRSSYNSPLHF. CDR3 DNA sequence: TGTGCCAGCAGCCTCAGGAGCTCCTATAATTCACCCCTCCACTTT.